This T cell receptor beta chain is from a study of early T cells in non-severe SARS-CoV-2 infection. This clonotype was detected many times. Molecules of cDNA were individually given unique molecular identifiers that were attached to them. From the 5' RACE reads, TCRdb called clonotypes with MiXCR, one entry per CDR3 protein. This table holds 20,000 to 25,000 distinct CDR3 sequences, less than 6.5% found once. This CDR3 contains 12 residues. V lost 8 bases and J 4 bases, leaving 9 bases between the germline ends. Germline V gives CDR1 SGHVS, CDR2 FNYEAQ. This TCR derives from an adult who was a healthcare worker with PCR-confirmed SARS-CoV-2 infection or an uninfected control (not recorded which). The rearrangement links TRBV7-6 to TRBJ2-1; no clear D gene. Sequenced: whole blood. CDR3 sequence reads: CASAGTYNEQFF. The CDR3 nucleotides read TGTGCCAGCGCCGGAACTTACAATGAGCAGTTCTTC.